This T cell receptor (beta chain) was documented in a study of T-cell memory formation after mild COVID-19. Per the germline V gene, CDR1 is DFQATT and CDR2 is SNEGSKA (reference sequence). The CDR3 covers 8 residues. Note on this clonotype: An end of the junction differs from the germline gene, which may be a read error.

In TCRdb, the 5' RACE reads were re-called with MiXCR into one record per CDR3 protein. Here the sample spans about 470,000 distinct CDR3 sequences, around a quarter being singletons. The rearrangement joins TRBV20-1 to TRBJ1-2; D gene unclear. The specimen sequenced was PBMCs or a T cell subset sorted from them (not recorded which). The receptor's source is an adult woman who had mild COVID-19 (a few samples of this study predate the infection). Cell type and time point are not known. CDR3 in DNA: TGCAGTGCTGCCCCGGTCGTCTTC. Protein sequence: CSAAPVVF.